This is a list of T cell receptor beta chains from one sample in a study of T cells after yellow fever vaccination. TCRdb reprocessed the 5' RACE reads with MiXCR, giving one entry per CDR3 protein. The sample lists 250,000 to 400,000 distinct CDR3 sequences; 3.5% to 4.5% were seen once. Material: PBMCs, obtained 15 days after the yellow fever booster vaccination. The receptors come from a man between 18 and 35 years old who received the YFV17D yellow fever vaccine. The CDR3 runs from the conserved cysteine through the conserved F or W.

V gene: TRBV4-1
CDR3 protein: CASSQEGRGGDTQYF

V gene: TRBV2
CDR3 protein: CASSKQGAPGHTQYF

V gene: TRBV9
CDR3 protein: CASSARQGPNSPLHF

V gene: TRBV7-2
CDR3 protein: CASGQGTDTQYF

V gene: TRBV29-1
CDR3 protein: CSVGGQPLEQFF

V gene: TRBV18
CDR3 protein: CASSPDRGIPNYGYTF

V gene: TRBV4-2
CDR3 protein: CASSQDRTGRSPLHF

V gene: TRBV5-1
CDR3 protein: CASRGTSGNIQYF

V gene: TRBV7-2
CDR3 protein: CASSLSRDRGLYQPQHF

V gene: TRBV4-3
CDR3 protein: CASSRLGTGGGSYNEQFF

V gene: TRBV7-8
CDR3 protein: CASSFPGTSDYNEQFF

V gene: TRBV25-1
CDR3 protein: CASSATGGKTGELFF

V gene: TRBV12-3/TRBV12-4
CDR3 protein: CASNPGAYDTGELFF

V gene: TRBV3-1
CDR3 protein: CASSQGLTSGGVVDTQYF

V gene: TRBV20-1
CDR3 protein: CSATRPEVTEAFF

V gene: TRBV5-6
CDR3 protein: CASSWGEGASYNEQFF

V gene: TRBV27
CDR3 protein: CASRGTGKTEAFF

V gene: TRBV5-1
CDR3 protein: CASSPKGGGPGKGLEQFF

V gene: TRBV14
CDR3 protein: CASSQEDDIRPDTGELFF

V gene: TRBV4-3
CDR3 protein: CASSPRGGGYTF

V gene: TRBV4-1
CDR3 protein: CASSQDGEYSNQPQHF

V gene: TRBV12-3/TRBV12-4
CDR3 protein: CASSLSGGYEQFF

V gene: TRBV5-1
CDR3 protein: CASRIQGAAEQYF

V gene: TRBV7-9
CDR3 protein: CASSYWTSGAETQYF

V gene: TRBV11-2
CDR3 protein: CASSEGQGVWETQYF

V gene: TRBV7-2
CDR3 protein: CASSTTRNNSPLHF

V gene: TRBV5-1
CDR3 protein: CASSPQGRRLGDTQYF

V gene: TRBV20-1
CDR3 protein: CSATGLDTQYF

V gene: TRBV7-2
CDR3 protein: CASSLISGGYTGELFF

V gene: TRBV10-3
CDR3 protein: CAISGDGYGYTF

V gene: TRBV6-5
CDR3 protein: CASSYGGGTQYF

V gene: TRBV5-5
CDR3 protein: CASSLALLAGGHKLYEQYF

V gene: TRBV18
CDR3 protein: CASSPRDTGELFF

V gene: TRBV5-6
CDR3 protein: CASSYDAGEAFF

V gene: TRBV5-5
CDR3 protein: CASSFATGGTEAFF

V gene: TRBV6-5
CDR3 protein: CASSYGGAGEQYF

V gene: TRBV7-8
CDR3 protein: CASSLNEEGSEWGYTF

V gene: TRBV5-1
CDR3 protein: CASSFRAASGGNEQFF

V gene: TRBV20-1
CDR3 protein: CSASGSYEQYF

V gene: TRBV12-3/TRBV12-4
CDR3 protein: CASSLDKTGGTDTQYF

V gene: TRBV12-3/TRBV12-4
CDR3 protein: CASSPRLAKYNEQFF

V gene: TRBV9
CDR3 protein: CASSVSGGNTGELFF

V gene: TRBV18
CDR3 protein: CASSRLHQETQYF

V gene: TRBV12-3/TRBV12-4
CDR3 protein: CASSSGQGVTDTQYF

V gene: TRBV7-2
CDR3 protein: CASSLALGTGDSPLHF

V gene: TRBV27
CDR3 protein: CASRPPGSSYNSPLHF